What follows are 15 T cell receptor beta chains derived from one specimen sequenced in a study of blood T cell repertoires in COVID-19. Repertoires were generated with immunoSEQ multiplex PCR, while TCRdb's copy carries only in-frame clones and drops some. The top ten clones hold 20% to 25% of a sample with about 120,000 clones, around four fifths of them seen once. Sequencing was carried out using peripheral blood. The origin of the receptors is a human donor in a cohort sampled during active COVID-19.

The genes are TRBV5-6 and TRBJ2-7; D call uncertain. V dropped 7 bases and J dropped 3 bases, with 11 bases sitting between them. The CDR3 extends over 12 amino acids. Germline CDR1 reads SGHDT; CDR2 reads YYEEEE. The CDR3 here is CASGSGFYEQYF. The DNA of the CDR3 is TGTGCCAGCGGCTCAGGTTTCTACGAGCAGTACTTC.

This clone was picked up a small number of times. The V call is TRBV6-5, the J call TRBJ1-2; D is possibly TRBD1 (6 bases). This CDR3 is built from 15 residues. Germline-derived CDR1 and CDR2 are MNHEY and SVGAGI. V lost 5 bases to trimming and J lost 2 bases, with 15 bases between them. This CDR3 reads CASSLQTGMNYGYTF. CDR3 coding DNA: TGTGCCAGCAGTCTTCAGACAGGAATGAACTATGGCTACACCTTC.

The chain uses TRBV5-4 and TRBJ2-1; 14 bases map to TRBD2. V shed 3 bases and J 7 bases; nucleotides not matched to a gene: 9. Germline CDR1 is SGHNT and CDR2 is YYREEE (reference sequence). The CDR3 contains 17 residues. The CDR3 spells CASSSFGLAGGGNEQFF. In DNA form, the CDR3 reads TGTGCCAGCAGCTCCTTCGGACTAGCGGGAGGTGGGAATGAGCAGTTCTTC.

The rearrangement links TRBV19 to TRBJ2-7; 7 positions agree with TRBD1. The CDR3 length is 16 residues. Germline V CDR1 and CDR2: LNHDA, SQIVND (reference sequence). V lost 5 bases, J lost 0 bases, and 10 bases stayed unmatched. In nucleotides, the CDR3 is TGTGCCAGTAGTTGGGGGACAGCTGTTAGCTCCTACGAGCAGTACTTC. Protein: CASSWGTAVSSYEQYF. Variable domain in full (rest from reference TRBV19 and TRBJ2-7): DGGITQSPKYLFRKEGQNVTLSCEQNLNHDAMYWYRQDPGQGLRLIYYSQIVNDFQKGDIAEGYSVSREKKESFPLTVTSAQKNPTAFYLCASSWGTAVSSYEQYFGPGTRLTVT.

V usage is TRBV18 and J usage is TRBJ2-3; tentative D call: TRBD1 (5 bases). Trimming pared 0 bases from V and 6 bases from J, leaving 7 bases between. The germline V gene encodes CDR1 KGHSH and CDR2 LQKENI. The CDR3 is 13 amino acids. CDR3 in amino acids: CASSPPTADTQYF. In DNA form, the CDR3 reads TGTGCCAGCTCACCACCGACAGCTGATACGCAGTATTTT.

This chain uses TRBV28 with TRBJ1-1; D is uncertain. Trimming took off 5 bases at V and 1 base at J, with 11 bases between the two ends. The CDR3 contains 14 residues. Germline assignment: CDR1 MDHEN and CDR2 SYDVKM. CDR3 region: CASSGPGSNTEAFF. The CDR3, as DNA: TGTGCCAGCAGTGGGCCAGGATCGAACACTGAAGCTTTCTTT.

The chain combines TRBV6-5 with TRBJ1-2, with D maybe TRBD1 (5 bases). V dropped 6 bases and J dropped 3 bases, with 17 bases sitting between them. Looked up from germline, CDR1 is MNHEY and CDR2 is SVGAGI. The CDR3 runs to 15 residues. The CDR3 reads CASRQGSGGDYGYTF. The CDR3 DNA reads as TGTGCCAGCAGACAAGGGTCTGGGGGGGACTATGGCTACACCTTC.

The chain carries TRBV9 and TRBJ1-1; no clear D gene. Germline values: CDR1 SGDLS, CDR2 YYNGEE. V gave up 4 bases and J gave up 4 bases, with 14 bases separating them. The CDR3 length is 14 residues. The CDR3 region is CASSLTRVGTEAFF. The CDR3 DNA follows: TGTGCCAGCAGCCTTACTAGGGTTGGCACTGAAGCTTTCTTT.

This chain links TRBV5-1 with TRBJ2-2; 8 bases fit TRBD2. This CDR3 is built from 20 residues. The germline CDR1 and CDR2 sequences are SGHRS and YFSETQ. V was pared by 1 base and J by 1 base, with 15 bases of the junction left unmatched. CDR3 residues: CASSLSGGRFSSRNTGELFF. The CDR3 region has the DNA TGCGCCAGCAGCTTGTCGGGGGGGCGTTTCTCTTCGAGGAACACCGGGGAGCTGTTTTTT.

The chain links TRBV7-2 to TRBJ1-2; 7 bases match TRBD1. CDR1 is SGHTA, CDR2 FQGNSA, per germline. This CDR3 has 14 amino acids. V gave up 2 bases and J gave up 6 bases; unmatched junction bases: 6. As DNA, the CDR3 is TGTGCCAGCAGCTTAAAGACAGGGCAACATGGCTACACCTTC. It is translated as CASSLKTGQHGYTF.

The chain links TRBV4-3 to TRBJ1-1; D is unresolved. The CDR3 length is 14 residues. Germline CDR1 is LGHNA and CDR2 is YSLEER. Trimming pared 4 bases from V and 6 bases from J, leaving 15 bases between. The CDR3 spells CASSPSVGRAEAFF. Written as DNA, the CDR3 is TGCGCCAGCAGCCCCTCCGTTGGGAGGGCTGAAGCTTTCTTT.

This clone was observed a few times. The V call is TRBV6-6, the J call TRBJ1-1, with 7 bases identical to TRBD1. Germline loops: CDR1 MNHNY, CDR2 SVGAGI (reference sequence). CDR3 length: 15 amino acids. V was clipped by 0 bases and J by 0 bases; unmatched bases: 1. CDR3 in DNA: TGTGCCAGCAGTTACTCTAGGGGGCTGAACACTGAAGCTTTCTTT. Its translation: CASSYSRGLNTEAFF.

The chain couples TRBV5-1 to TRBJ2-1; TRBD2 is a possible D gene (5 bases). This CDR3 contains 15 residues. V gave up 4 bases and J gave up 2 bases, with 13 bases separating them. Germline assignment: CDR1 SGHRS and CDR2 YFSETQ. In nucleotides, the CDR3 is TGCGCCAGCAGCCCATCCGGGGTTCCCTACAATGAGCAGTTCTTC. This gives the protein CASSPSGVPYNEQFF.

V and J are TRBV5-1 and TRBJ2-2, with TRBD2 matching over 9 bases. The V and J ends lost 4 bases and 3 bases, in that order; junction bases with no gene match: 7. Per germline, CDR1 SGHRS and CDR2 YFSETQ. This CDR3 comprises 16 residues. CDR3 DNA: TGCGCCAGCAGCCAACCGACTAGCGGATACACCGGGGAGCTGTTTTTT. Translation: CASSQPTSGYTGELFF.

The chain couples TRBV7-2 to TRBJ2-7; D is uncertain. Germline assignment: CDR1 SGHTA and CDR2 FQGNSA. The CDR3 totals 12 residues. The germline V and J ends were trimmed by 4 bases and 8 bases, with 12 bases remaining between them. CDR3 in DNA: TGTGCCAGCAGCTGGGCAGGCCAAAAGCAGTACTTC. Its translation: CASSWAGQKQYF.